The 28 T cell receptor beta chains given below trace back to one sample, sequenced in a study of beta chain features in type 1 diabetes (dated by TCRdb to the late 2010s). Library preparation was by the immunoSEQ multiplex PCR assay. All of the isolated RNA was reverse transcribed with the High Capacity cDNA Reverse Transcription Kit, so expressed TCRB transcripts were sequenced. TCRdb took over this immuneACCESS table, retaining in-frame rearrangements with V and J assigned. Such tables are incomplete; in checked studies, under half of the missing clones stem from an unresolved V gene, and the remainder is unexplained. This sample lists hundreds of thousands of clones; 11% were detected once. The ten largest clones represent 0.015% of the sample. The source material was naive CD4+ T cells from blood. The label giving this sample's cell subset or site can be read as: true naive CD4+ T cells. The receptors were gathered from a woman in her 30s in good health.

This clone was counted only a few times. The gene calls are TRBV29-1 and TRBJ2-2; tentative D call: TRBD2 (5 bases). Trimming removed 5 bases from V and 7 bases from J, with 14 bases in between. This CDR3 contains 13 residues. Germline loops: CDR1 SQVTM, CDR2 ANQGSEA. CDR3 region: CSVLGRGYGELFF. CDR3 DNA sequence: TGCAGCGTTCTCGGTCGAGGGTACGGGGAGCTGTTTTTT.

V is TRBV18 and J is TRBJ2-7; TRBD2 might be the D (5 bases). V gave up 1 base and J gave up 3 bases, with 16 bases separating them. The CDR3 is made up of 16 amino acids. The germline V gene encodes CDR1 KGHSH and CDR2 LQKENI. CDR3 nucleotide sequence: TGTGCCAGCTCACCACGGGAGACTACCTCTAACTACGAGCAGTACTTC. Its protein product is CASSPRETTSNYEQYF.

The chain couples TRBV18 to TRBJ2-7; 13 bases agree with TRBD2. The V gene end was trimmed by 3 bases and the J gene end by 4 bases; junction bases not matched to a gene: 3. CDR3 length equals 15 residues. Per germline, CDR1 KGHSH and CDR2 LQKENI. The CDR3 loop reads CASSPGTSGMYEQYF. As DNA, the CDR3 is TGTGCCAGCTCACCCGGGACTAGCGGGATGTACGAGCAGTACTTC.

The chain joins TRBV5-8 to TRBJ1-1; 9 nucleotides line up with TRBD1. Germline-derived CDR1 and CDR2 are SGHTS and YDEGEE. V trimming: 2 bases; J trimming: 4 bases; junction bases outside the gene matches: 3. The CDR3 runs 14 residues. The CDR3 sequence is CASSLQGALTEAFF. DNA for the CDR3: TGTGCCAGCAGCTTACAGGGGGCGCTCACTGAAGCTTTCTTT.

This clone has a handful of counts. The chain employs TRBV18 and TRBJ2-7; 8 bases are shared with TRBD2. This CDR3 is 15 amino acids long. Germline CDR1 reads KGHSH; CDR2 reads LQKENI. V shed 0 bases, J shed 4 bases, and the junction held 5 bases outside the gene matches. CDR3: CASSPPNSGIYEQYF. In DNA form, the CDR3 reads TGTGCCAGCTCACCACCCAATAGCGGGATTTACGAGCAGTACTTC.

There are a few counts of this clone. V gene TRBV18 combines with J gene TRBJ2-3; tentative D call: TRBD1 (5 bases). The CDR3 covers 14 residues. Trimming stripped 3 bases from V and 1 base from J, with 8 bases between. Germline CDR1 is KGHSH and CDR2 is LQKENI. CDR3 DNA: TGTGCCAGCTCACCGGAGACAGGCACAGATACGCAGTATTTT. Residues: CASSPETGTDTQYF.

The V gene is TRBV6-5, the J gene TRBJ2-1; D perhaps matches TRBD2 (5 bases). The ends were cut back, 0 bases at V and 1 base at J, with 7 bases in the middle. Germline CDR1 MNHEY, CDR2 SVGAGI. The CDR3 runs 15 residues. CDR3 bases: TGTGCCAGCAGTTACTCCGGGAATTCCTACAATGAGCAGTTCTTC. It translates to CASSYSGNSYNEQFF.

This chain connects TRBV5-4 to TRBJ1-1; maybe TRBD1 (5 bases). Germline values: CDR1 SGHNT, CDR2 YYREEE (reference sequence). The CDR3 extends over 13 amino acids. V was cut by 0 bases and J by 6 bases, with 9 bases left in between. This chain's CDR3 is CASSLGGAPEAFF. DNA of the CDR3: TGTGCCAGCAGCTTGGGTGGGGCCCCTGAAGCTTTCTTT.

This chain links TRBV4-2 with TRBJ2-3; D perhaps matches TRBD2 (6 bases). This CDR3 region has 16 residues. Germline V gene data show CDR1 as LGHNA and CDR2 as YNFKEQ. With 0 bases removed from V and 2 bases from J, the gap between germline ends came to 12 bases. The CDR3 here is CASSQEEGRSTDTQYF. Here the CDR3 DNA reads TGTGCCAGCAGCCAAGAGGAAGGGAGGTCCACAGATACGCAGTATTTT.

The chain is built from TRBV7-6 and TRBJ2-3; D possibly corresponds to TRBD2 (6 bases). The germline CDR1 and CDR2 sequences are SGHVS and FNYEAQ. V gave up 4 bases and J gave up 1 base, with 12 bases separating them. CDR3 length equals 15 residues. CDR3 protein: CASSSLASGTDTQYF. The CDR3 DNA sequence: TGTGCCAGCAGCTCCCTAGCGTCTGGCACAGATACGCAGTATTTT.

This clone came up a few times. The V call is TRBV7-6, the J call TRBJ2-7; 9 bases line up with TRBD2. Germline V gene lookup returns CDR1 SGHVS and CDR2 FNYEAQ. The CDR3 totals 16 residues. The V segment lost 2 bases and the J segment 4 bases; nucleotides outside the gene matches: 9. CDR3 sequence (DNA): TGTGCCAGCAGCTTAAGTTGGTCTAGCGGGGCGTACGAGCAGTACTTC. Its protein is CASSLSWSSGAYEQYF.

This clone was detected only a few times. The chain uses TRBV19 and TRBJ2-1, with 11 positions matching TRBD2. The CDR3 runs 15 residues. With V trimmed by 6 bases and J by 4 bases, 5 bases remained unmatched. Germline V gives CDR1 LNHDA, CDR2 SQIVND (reference sequence). The chain's CDR3 is CASSLLAGEYNEQFF. The CDR3 region has the DNA TGTGCCAGTAGCCTACTAGCGGGAGAGTACAATGAGCAGTTCTTC.

The chain uses TRBV11-2 and TRBJ1-5, with D uncertain. Germline CDR1 SGHAT, CDR2 FQNNGV. There are 12 residues in the CDR3. With 3 bases removed from V and 7 bases from J, the gap between germline ends came to 7 bases. The CDR3 spells CASSLTGQPQHF. CDR3 nucleotide sequence: TGTGCCAGCAGCTTGACGGGACAGCCCCAGCATTTT.

V usage is TRBV7-2 and J usage is TRBJ2-3; 14 positions agree with TRBD2. From germline, CDR1 is SGHTA and CDR2 FQGNSA. The junction had 7 bases not matched to a gene; V was cut back by 5 bases and J by 6 bases. This CDR3 has 16 residues. The CDR3 protein is CASSRGLAGGSDTQYF. The DNA for the CDR3 is TGTGCCAGCAGCCGTGGACTAGCGGGAGGTTCTGATACGCAGTATTTT.

About this clone: The identical CDR3 is also encoded by other nucleotide sequences in the sample. The chain joins TRBV9 to TRBJ2-5; D uncertain. Germline V gene lookup returns CDR1 SGDLS and CDR2 YYNGEE. The CDR3 sequence is 13 residues long. Deletions cut 0 bases from V and 2 bases from J, with 5 bases between. The CDR3 spells CASSVGPQETQYF. The CDR3, as DNA: TGTGCCAGCAGCGTAGGGCCTCAAGAGACCCAGTACTTC.

The chain couples TRBV2 to TRBJ2-1; 9 bases fit TRBD2. V dropped 2 bases and J dropped 2; count of bases not matched to a gene: 1. CDR3 length equals 15 residues. Germline CDR1 is SNHLY and CDR2 is FYNNEI. The CDR3 nucleotides read TGTGCCAGCAGTGAACTAGCGGGACCCTACAATGAGCAGTTCTTC. Translated: CASSELAGPYNEQFF. The full variable domain, its missing parts supplied by reference TRBV2 and TRBJ2-1, is EPEVTQTPSHQVTQMGQEVILRCVPISNHLYFYWYRQILGQKVEFLVSFYNNEISEKSEIFDDQFSVERPDGSNFTLKIRSTKLEDSAMYFCASSELAGPYNEQFFGPGTRLTVL.

This chain joins TRBV27 and TRBJ2-1; TRBD2 matches at 10 bases. The CDR3 is 13 amino acids. Germline values: CDR1 MNHEY, CDR2 SMNVEV (reference sequence). V was clipped by 6 bases and J by 15 bases; unmatched bases: 11. CDR3 nucleotides: TGTGCCAGCAGCCCCGAACCGGGACTAGCGTGGTTCTTC. It translates to CASSPEPGLAWFF.

The CDR3: CASRETGTGRYEQYF. CDR3 nucleotides: TGTGCCAGCAGGGAAACCGGGACAGGGAGGTACGAGCAGTACTTC. The J gene is TRBJ2-7, the V gene TRBV28; 9 bases map to TRBD1. CDR1 is MDHEN and CDR2 is SYDVKM in the germline V gene. There are 15 residues in the CDR3. After removal of 6 bases from V and 4 bases from J, the junction contained 10 bases not matched to a gene.

The chain is built from TRBV18 and TRBJ2-7; tentatively, D is TRBD2 (7 bases). Germline CDR1 is KGHSH and CDR2 is LQKENI. The CDR3 is 14 amino acids. V was pared by 0 bases and J by 6 bases, with 12 bases between. CDR3 amino acids: CASSPPGGGGEQYF. The CDR3 DNA reads TGTGCCAGCTCACCACCAGGAGGGGGGGGCGAGCAGTACTTC.

The chain recombines TRBV9 with TRBJ2-5; 11 nucleotides agree with TRBD1. The J segment lost 2 bases and the V segment lost 1 base, leaving 10 bases of the junction unmatched. Germline-derived CDR1 and CDR2 are SGDLS and YYNGEE. The CDR3 has 18 residues. The CDR3 loop reads CASSVRLGTGGRQETQYF. Written as DNA, the CDR3 is TGTGCCAGCAGCGTAAGGTTAGGGACAGGGGGTAGGCAAGAGACCCAGTACTTC.

This clone was seen more than once but under ten times. V and J are TRBV7-2 and TRBJ2-5, with 9 nucleotides matching TRBD2. V trimming: 4 bases; J trimming: 3 bases; junction bases outside the gene matches: 9. The V gene's germline CDR1 is SGHTA and CDR2 FQGNSA. This CDR3 spans 16 amino acids. The CDR3 spells CASSSTGLAGKETQYF. The CDR3 DNA is TGTGCCAGCAGCTCAACGGGGCTAGCGGGGAAAGAGACCCAGTACTTC.

This clone has only a few counts. The chain carries TRBV29-1 and TRBJ1-5, with a weak D call TRBD1 (6 bases). The V end lost 4 bases, the J end lost 2 bases, and 12 bases lay between the germline ends. CDR3 size: 14 residues. CDR1 is SQVTM, CDR2 ANQGSEA, per germline. The CDR3 DNA reads TGCAGCGTTGTAGCAGGGGCGGGCAATCAGCCCCAGCATTTT. This encodes CSVVAGAGNQPQHF.

This chain links TRBV7-3 with TRBJ1-3; D ambiguous. The germline CDR1 and CDR2 sequences are SGHTA and FQGTGA. The CDR3 consists of 14 residues. V lost 0 bases and J lost 0, with 3 bases in between. The CDR3 coding sequence is TGTGCCAGCAGCTTAACCAACTCTGGAAACACCATATATTTT. Translating gives CASSLTNSGNTIYF.

The chain has TRBV20-1 and TRBJ2-1; tentatively, D is TRBD2 (6 bases). Germline CDR1 DFQATT, CDR2 SNEGSKA (reference sequence). The CDR3 consists of 11 residues. The CDR3 nucleotides are TGCAGCGCGGAGGGCCCTAATGAGCAGTTCTTC. This encodes CSAEGPNEQFF.

This chain links TRBV4-3 with TRBJ2-5, with 13 positions matching TRBD2. Germline CDR1 is LGHNA and CDR2 is YSLEER. V shed 0 bases, J shed 5 bases, and the junction held 6 bases outside the gene matches. This CDR3 is 17 amino acids long. The CDR3: CASSQEPGLAGRETQYF. DNA for the CDR3: TGCGCCAGCAGCCAAGAACCGGGACTAGCGGGAAGGGAGACCCAGTACTTC.

This chain connects TRBV11-2 to TRBJ2-2; TRBD2 matches at 7 bases. In germline, CDR1 is SGHAT, CDR2 FQNNGV. The V and J ends lost 1 base and 4 bases, in that order; junction bases with no gene match: 0. There are 14 residues in the CDR3. The CDR3 loop is CASSLGGGTGELFF. CDR3 sequence (DNA): TGTGCCAGCAGCTTAGGCGGGGGCACCGGGGAGCTGTTTTTT.

This chain joins TRBV7-2 and TRBJ2-5; 7 positions match TRBD2. Germline CDR1 SGHTA, CDR2 FQGNSA. The CDR3 contains 13 residues. The V and J ends lost 3 bases and 5 bases, in that order; junction bases with no gene match: 3. The CDR3 is CASSFGLVETQYF. The CDR3 DNA reads as TGTGCCAGCAGCTTCGGACTAGTCGAGACCCAGTACTTC.

The chain couples TRBV5-4 to TRBJ2-5; 7 bases line up with TRBD1. The CDR3 extends over 16 amino acids. Germline V gene lookup returns CDR1 SGHNT and CDR2 YYREEE (reference sequence). The junction had 8 bases not matched to a gene; V was cut back by 0 bases and J by 3 bases. This CDR3 reads CASSLERQGREETQYF. CDR3 bases: TGTGCCAGCAGCTTGGAAAGACAGGGACGGGAAGAGACCCAGTACTTC.